The 24 T cell receptor beta chains below all came from one sample that was sequenced in a study. TCRdb independently ran MiXCR on the 5' RACE reads; one entry per CDR3 protein. Among approximately 60,000 distinct CDR3 sequences, roughly 22% were seen once, and the ten largest hold approximately 3.1%. Sequencing was done on a sample of memory CD4+ T cells sorted from a lymph node. Described subset: memory CD4+ T cells, CD4+CD45RO+CD25-. The receptors stem from a female donor with breast cancer.

The sample holds many counts of this clonotype. V usage is TRBV5-1 and J usage is TRBJ2-3; D is undetermined. In germline, CDR1 is SGHRS, CDR2 YFSETQ. This CDR3 has 14 residues. V lost 6 bases and J lost 1, with 12 bases in between. The CDR3 DNA reads TGCGCCAGCATGGTGGCGATCCGCACAGATACGCAGTATTTT. Its protein is CASMVAIRTDTQYF.

This clonotype has a handful of counts. The rearrangement links TRBV11-2 to TRBJ1-6; no reliable D call. Deletions cut 5 bases from V and 6 bases from J, with 5 bases between. CDR3 size: 12 residues. Germline loops: CDR1 SGHAT, CDR2 FQNNGV. Here the CDR3 reads CASSPINSPLHF. In nucleotides, the CDR3 is TGTGCCAGCAGCCCAATTAATTCACCCCTCCACTTT.

This chain links TRBV2 with TRBJ1-5; a possible D gene is TRBD1 (5 bases). Germline CDR1 and CDR2: SNHLY and FYNNEI. V was pared by 8 bases and J by 5 bases, with 28 bases between. The CDR3 length is 18 residues. In nucleotides, the CDR3 is TGTGCCAGCGCCGTAGGACCGGGGGGGTCTCCCCGCTATCAGCCCCAGCATTTT. It translates to CASAVGPGGSPRYQPQHF.

At least ten counts were recorded for this clonotype. The chain has TRBV20-1 and TRBJ1-1, with D perhaps TRBD1 (5 bases). The CDR3 is made up of 13 amino acids. Germline V gene sequence: CDR1 DFQATT, CDR2 SNEGSKA (reference sequence). Between the trimmed V and J ends, which lost 7 bases and 3 bases, there was a span of 15 bases. The CDR3 sequence: CSVAGMQYTEAFF. As DNA, the CDR3 is TGCAGTGTAGCAGGGATGCAATACACTGAAGCTTTCTTT.

The J gene is TRBJ2-7, the V gene TRBV5-1; the match to TRBD2 covers 9 bases. Germline CDR1 and CDR2: SGHRS and YFSETQ. The length of the CDR3 is 15 residues. J gave up 3 bases and V 5 bases, and 9 bases lay outside the gene matches. Here the CDR3 reads CASRPPGLAHYEQYF. CDR3 bases: TGCGCCAGCAGGCCGCCGGGACTAGCACACTACGAGCAGTACTTC. The whole variable domain, remainder taken from reference TRBV5-1 and TRBJ2-7, is KAGVTQTPRYLIKTRGQQVTLSCSPISGHRSVSWYQQTPGQGLQFLFEYFSETQRNKGNFPGRFSGRQFSNSRSEMNVSTLELGDSALYLCASRPPGLAHYEQYFGPGTRLTVT.

The gene calls are TRBV29-1 and TRBJ1-5, with 8 bases identical to TRBD1. The CDR3 totals 12 residues. The germline V gene has CDR1 SQVTM and CDR2 ANQGSEA. The trim removed 4 bases at V and 6 bases at J, leaving 2 bases unmatched. This CDR3 reads CSVVTGGQPQHF. The CDR3 DNA reads TGCAGCGTTGTCACAGGGGGTCAGCCCCAGCATTTT.

About this clonotype itself: A much bigger clone sits one base away, suggesting this may be a read error. Here the CDR3 omits its conserved ending phenylalanine or tryptophan, so a read error is the likely source. The rearrangement uses TRBV7-9 and TRBJ1-5; D may be TRBD1 (6 bases). This CDR3 has 14 amino acids. Germline assignment: CDR1 SEHNR and CDR2 FQNEAQ (reference sequence). Trimming removed 4 bases from V and 1 base from J, with 8 bases in between. CDR3 loop: CASSWDTSNQPQHS. The CDR3, as DNA: TGTGCCAGCAGCTGGGACACGAGCAATCAGCCCCAGCATTCT.

This chain connects TRBV12-3 or TRBV12-4 to TRBJ1-6, with 8 bases aligning to TRBD1. CDR3 length: 13 amino acids. With 6 bases clipped from V and 10 bases from J, the junction kept 5 bases outside the gene matches. CDR3 amino acids: CASRGGQGSPLHF. The DNA for the CDR3 is TGTGCCAGCAGGGGTGGACAGGGATCACCCCTCCACTTT.

The V gene is TRBV5-4, the J gene TRBJ2-3; TRBD2 aligns across 10 bases. The length of the CDR3 is 16 residues. Germline V gene data show CDR1 as SGHNT and CDR2 as YYREEE (reference sequence). After removal of 3 bases from V and 2 bases from J, the junction contained 6 bases not matched to a gene. The CDR3 DNA reads as TGTGCCAGCAGCTCTGTAGCGGGAGGTTTCACAGATACGCAGTATTTT. Its protein is CASSSVAGGFTDTQYF.

This clonotype was detected ten times or more. V usage is TRBV5-1 and J usage is TRBJ2-1; 9 bases align to TRBD2. CDR1 and CDR2 from the germline V gene are SGHRS and YFSETQ. The CDR3 covers 15 residues. Trimming at V came to 0 bases and at J to 4 bases, leaving 2 bases not matched to a gene. CDR3 sequence reads: CASSLGLAGYNEQFF. CDR3 DNA sequence: TGCGCCAGCAGCTTGGGGCTAGCGGGGTACAATGAGCAGTTCTTC.

The gene calls are TRBV7-9 and TRBJ2-1; 11 bases align to TRBD2. This CDR3 region has 17 residues. Trimming removed 3 bases from V and 5 bases from J; junction bases left unmatched: 9. Looked up from germline, CDR1 is SEHNR and CDR2 is FQNEAQ (reference sequence). CDR3 sequence reads: CASSFLAGGSRNNEQFF. CDR3 nucleotides: TGTGCCAGCAGCTTCCTAGCGGGAGGCTCTAGGAACAATGAGCAGTTCTTC.

This clonotype was found a few times. This chain joins TRBV11-3 and TRBJ2-1; perhaps D is TRBD1 or TRBD2 (5 bases each). The CDR3 sequence is 14 residues long. V lost 5 bases and J lost 8, with 16 bases in between. Germline-derived CDR1 and CDR2 are SGHNT and YENEEA. The DNA for the CDR3 is TGTGCCAGCAGCCTCAGGGTTAATAGCGATGAGCAGTTCTTC. It codes for CASSLRVNSDEQFF.

This clonotype was found many times. This rearrangement joins TRBV20-1 to TRBJ2-3; D not certain. The V end lost 4 bases, the J end lost 1 base, and 18 bases lay between the germline ends. The CDR3 has 16 residues. Germline CDR1 and CDR2: DFQATT and SNEGSKA (reference sequence). The CDR3 is CSATLGHSGRTDTQYF. As DNA, the CDR3 is TGCAGTGCTACACTGGGTCACAGTGGGCGCACAGATACGCAGTATTTT.

This clonotype was seen repeatedly, ten times or more. This chain links TRBV6-9 with TRBJ2-1; possibly TRBD1 or TRBD2 for D (5 bases each). CDR1 is MNHGY and CDR2 is SVAAGI in the germline V gene. V lost 8 bases and J lost 4, with 18 bases in between. The length of the CDR3 is 15 residues. The CDR3 sequence: CASWGNLGKYNEQFF. CDR3 nucleotide sequence: TGTGCCAGCTGGGGGAACTTGGGCAAGTACAATGAGCAGTTCTTC.

This clonotype has ten or more counts. CDR3 nucleotide sequence: TGTGCCAGCAGCCCCAGGACAGGGGGCGTAAAGACCCAGTACTTC. Translating it yields CASSPRTGGVKTQYF. This rearrangement joins TRBV12-3 or TRBV12-4 to TRBJ2-5, with 11 nucleotides matching TRBD1. This CDR3 is 15 amino acids long. V dropped 6 bases and J dropped 6; count of bases not matched to a gene: 9.

This clonotype was detected only a few times. The J gene is TRBJ1-3, the V gene TRBV12-3 or TRBV12-4; no reliable D call. Trimming left V 6 bases short and J 8 bases short, with 17 bases between. CDR3 length: 14 residues. The CDR3 reads CASRPGYAMDTIYF. The CDR3 nucleotides are TGTGCCAGCAGGCCGGGCTATGCCATGGACACCATATATTTT.

The CDR3 region has the DNA TGTGCCAGCAGCTTGGGGGTTGGGGGAGTGAACACTGAAGCTTTCTTT. This codes for CASSLGVGGVNTEAFF. This chain joins TRBV5-5 and TRBJ1-1, with D maybe TRBD1 (5 bases). The CDR3 is 16 amino acids. Trimming removed 0 bases at V and 0 bases at J, with 12 bases between. Germline V gene sequence: CDR1 SGHKS, CDR2 YYEKEE (reference sequence).

This clonotype was found a few times. V and J are TRBV6-2 or TRBV6-3 and TRBJ2-7, with D possibly being TRBD1 (7 bases). This CDR3 has 12 amino acids. V was trimmed by 6 bases and J by 3 bases, leaving 9 bases between them. The germline V gene encodes CDR1 MNHEY and CDR2 SVGEGT. Here the CDR3 reads CASRRDSYEQYF. CDR3 sequence (DNA): TGTGCCAGCAGGCGGGACAGCTACGAGCAGTACTTC.

This clonotype occurred a few times. The genes are TRBV3-1 and TRBJ1-1, with D maybe TRBD1 (5 bases). V was pared by 1 base and J by 8 bases, with 8 bases between. Germline V gene data show CDR1 as LGHDT and CDR2 as YNNKEL (reference sequence). There are 12 residues in the CDR3. This chain's CDR3 is CASSQAGPEAFF. In DNA, the CDR3 is TGTGCCAGCAGCCAAGCAGGGCCCGAAGCTTTCTTT.

This clonotype appeared many times. The chain couples TRBV6-5 to TRBJ1-6; D not resolved. Germline CDR1 reads MNHEY; CDR2 reads SVGAGI. With 6 bases removed from V and 0 bases from J, the gap between germline ends came to 3 bases. The CDR3 is 13 residues long. As DNA, the CDR3 is TGTGCCAGCAGGAGCTCCTATAATTCACCCCTCCACTTT. Translation gives CASRSSYNSPLHF.

This clonotype was detected only a few times. CDR3 nucleotides: TGTGCCAGCAGCTTACGTACTGGGGCCAACGTCCTGACTTTC. This translates into CASSLRTGANVLTF. The chain links TRBV5-5 to TRBJ2-6, with D uncertain. Trimming removed 2 bases from V and 2 bases from J, with 5 bases in between. The CDR3 length is 14 residues. The germline gives CDR1 SGHKS, CDR2 YYEKEE (reference sequence).

This clonotype is judged medium-sized. The rearrangement uses TRBV27 and TRBJ2-1; 9 bases match TRBD1. Germline CDR1 is MNHEY and CDR2 is SMNVEV (reference sequence). V lost 10 bases to trimming and J lost 6 bases; unmatched junction nucleotides: 7. This CDR3 has 13 residues. The CDR3 loop reads CATRPGQGNEQFF. Written as DNA, the CDR3 is TGTGCCACTCGACCGGGACAGGGCAATGAGCAGTTCTTC.

This clonotype came up many times. The chain couples TRBV20-1 to TRBJ2-1; D unclear. The germline V gene has CDR1 DFQATT and CDR2 SNEGSKA (reference sequence). V gave up 3 bases and J gave up 1 base, with 10 bases separating them. This CDR3 has 14 residues. The CDR3 DNA is TGCAGTGCTAGGTTAGGTAATTCCTACAATGAGCAGTTCTTC. Translation gives CSARLGNSYNEQFF.

This clonotype occurred a few times. The chain joins TRBV7-8 to TRBJ1-1; 8 nucleotides align to TRBD1. Germline CDR1 reads SGHVS; CDR2 reads FQNEAQ. V gave up 5 bases and J gave up 4 bases; unmatched junction bases: 12. The CDR3 consists of 16 residues. CDR3 region: CASSPMVQGVLTEAFF. CDR3 in DNA: TGTGCCAGCAGCCCGATGGTACAGGGGGTTCTCACTGAAGCTTTCTTT. The entire variable domain, with the rest obtained from reference TRBV7-8 and TRBJ1-1, is as follows: GAGVSQSPRYKVAKRGQDVALRCDPISGHVSLFWYQQALGQGPEFLTYFQNEAQLDKSGLPSDRFFAERPEGSVSTLKIQRTQQEDSAVYLCASSPMVQGVLTEAFFGQGTRLTVV.